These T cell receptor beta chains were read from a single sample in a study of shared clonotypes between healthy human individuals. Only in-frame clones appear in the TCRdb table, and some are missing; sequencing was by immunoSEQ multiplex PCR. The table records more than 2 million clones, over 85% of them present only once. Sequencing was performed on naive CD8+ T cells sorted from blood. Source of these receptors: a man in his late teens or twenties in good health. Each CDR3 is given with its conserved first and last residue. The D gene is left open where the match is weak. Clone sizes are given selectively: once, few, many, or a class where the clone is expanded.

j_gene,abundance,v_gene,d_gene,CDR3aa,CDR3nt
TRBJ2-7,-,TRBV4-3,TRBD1,CASSQDLTGDYEQYF,TGCGCCAGCAGCCAAGATCTGACAGGGGACTACGAGCAGTACTTC
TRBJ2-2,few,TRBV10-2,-,CASSDIGELFF,TGCGCCAGCAGTGACATCGGGGAGCTGTTTTTT
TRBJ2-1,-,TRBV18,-,CASSPPAEEVSFF,TGTGCCAGCTCACCACCGGCGGAGGAGGTGTCGTTCTTC
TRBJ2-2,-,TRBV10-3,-,CAILVVGELFF,TGTGCCATCTTGGTCGTCGGGGAGCTGTTTTTT
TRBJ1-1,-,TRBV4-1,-,CASSQDGSMDTEAFF,TGCGCCAGCAGCCAAGATGGGTCCATGGACACTGAAGCTTTCTTT
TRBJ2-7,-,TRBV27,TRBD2,CASGGGSSYEQYF,TGTGCCAGCGGCGGGGGGAGCTCCTACGAGCAGTACTTC
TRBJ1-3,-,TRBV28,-,CASSDLEQGVSGNTIYF,TGTGCCAGCAGTGACCTGGAGCAGGGTGTATCTGGAAACACCATATATTTT
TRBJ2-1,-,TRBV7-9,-,CASSGQYNEQFF,TGTGCCAGCAGCGGTCAGTACAATGAGCAGTTCTTC
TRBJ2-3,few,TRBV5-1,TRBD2,CASSLTSGTDTQYF,TGCGCCAGCAGCTTAACTAGCGGGACAGATACGCAGTATTTT
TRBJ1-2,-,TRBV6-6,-,CASSYTENYGYTF,TGTGCCAGCAGCTATACAGAGAACTATGGCTACACCTTC
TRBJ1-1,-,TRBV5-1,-,CASSLEWAGDTEAFF,TGCGCCAGCAGCTTGGAATGGGCTGGGGACACTGAAGCTTTCTTT
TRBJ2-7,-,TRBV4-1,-,CASSQGTWSYEQYF,TGCGCCAGCAGCCAAGGGACGTGGTCCTACGAGCAGTACTTC
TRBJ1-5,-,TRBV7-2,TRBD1,CASSAGTGGSQPQHF,TGTGCCAGCAGCGCCGGGACAGGGGGAAGTCAGCCCCAGCATTTT
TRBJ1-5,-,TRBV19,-,CASTPGGNQPQHF,TGTGCCAGTACCCCCGGGGGCAATCAGCCCCAGCATTTT
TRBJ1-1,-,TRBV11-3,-,CASSLGSGANTEAFF,TGTGCCAGCAGCTTAGGGTCGGGGGCAAACACTGAAGCTTTCTTT
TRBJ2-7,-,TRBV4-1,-,CASSQEGWGSGREQYF,TGCGCCAGCAGCCAAGAAGGTTGGGGGTCGGGGCGCGAGCAGTACTTC
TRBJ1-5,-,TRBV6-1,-,CASSEWGGLSNQPQHF,TGTGCCAGCAGTGAATGGGGGGGGCTGAGCAATCAGCCCCAGCATTTT
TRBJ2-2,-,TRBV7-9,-,CASSLFRGHTGELFF,TGTGCCAGCAGCTTATTTCGGGGGCACACCGGGGAGCTGTTTTTT
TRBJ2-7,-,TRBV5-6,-,CASSLVVGLSTYEQYF,TGTGCCAGCAGCTTGGTTGTGGGACTTAGTACCTACGAGCAGTACTTC
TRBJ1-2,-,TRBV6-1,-,CASSEGGINGYGYTF,TGTGCCAGCAGTGAAGGGGGGATCAACGGCTATGGCTACACCTTC
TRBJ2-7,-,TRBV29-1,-,CSVGKSGYEQYF,TGCAGCGTTGGGAAAAGCGGGTACGAGCAGTACTTC
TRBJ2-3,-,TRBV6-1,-,CASKGVRNTQYF,TGTGCCAGCAAAGGGGTTAGGAATACGCAGTATTTT
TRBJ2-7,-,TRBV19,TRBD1,CASSMGTVSHEQYF,TGTGCCAGTAGTATGGGGACAGTCTCCCACGAGCAGTACTTC
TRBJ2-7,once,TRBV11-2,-,CASSFVDRGREQYF,TGTGCCAGCAGCTTTGTTGACCGGGGGCGCGAGCAGTACTTC
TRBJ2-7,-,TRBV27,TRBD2,CASNPSAGEMFYEQYF,TGTGCCAGCAATCCGAGTGCGGGAGAAATGTTCTACGAGCAGTACTTC
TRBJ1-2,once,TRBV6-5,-,CASTPDIFQGYTF,TGTGCCAGCACCCCAGACATTTTCCAGGGCTACACCTTC
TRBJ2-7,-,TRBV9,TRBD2,CASSVYSGTYEQYF,TGTGCCAGCAGCGTGTATAGCGGGACCTACGAGCAGTACTTC
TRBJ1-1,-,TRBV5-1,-,CASSLGGGGDTEAFF,TGCGCCAGCAGCTTGGGTGGGGGAGGCGACACTGAAGCTTTCTTT
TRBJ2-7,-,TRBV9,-,CASSSSGASSYEQYF,TGTGCCAGCAGTAGTTCAGGGGCTTCTTCCTACGAGCAGTACTTC
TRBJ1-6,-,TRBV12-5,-,CASGDPRAGTNSPLHF,TGTGCTAGTGGTGATCCGCGTGCAGGGACTAATTCACCCCTCCACTTT
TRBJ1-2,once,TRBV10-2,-,CASLGGDYTF,TGCGCCAGCCTGGGGGGAGACTACACCTTC
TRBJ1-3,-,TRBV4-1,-,CASSQERGSFSGNTIYF,TGCGCCAGCAGCCAAGAACGGGGCAGCTTCTCTGGAAACACCATATATTTT
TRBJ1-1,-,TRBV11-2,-,CASSPGSNLNTEAFF,TGTGCCAGCAGCCCGGGGTCGAACCTAAACACTGAAGCTTTCTTT
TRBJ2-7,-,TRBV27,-,CASSAAVGTYYEQYF,TGTGCCAGCAGTGCGGCCGTCGGAACCTACTACGAGCAGTACTTC
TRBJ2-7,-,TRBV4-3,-,CASSQDWGHEQYF,TGCGCCAGCAGCCAAGATTGGGGTCACGAGCAGTACTTC
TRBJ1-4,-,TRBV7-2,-,CASSPTGWQGNNEKLFF,TGTGCCAGCAGCCCCACCGGGTGGCAGGGAAATAATGAAAAACTGTTTTTT
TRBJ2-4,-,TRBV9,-,CASSVATKNIQYF,TGTGCCAGCAGCGTAGCAACCAAAAACATTCAGTACTTC
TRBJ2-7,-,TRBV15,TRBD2,CATSGLAGVAYEQYF,TGTGCCACCAGCGGGCTAGCGGGGGTAGCCTACGAGCAGTACTTC
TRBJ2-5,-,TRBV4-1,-,CASSQIVAGETQYF,TGCGCCAGCAGCCAAATAGTGGCCGGAGAGACCCAGTACTTC
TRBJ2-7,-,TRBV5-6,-,CASSLQYSAYEQYF,TGTGCCAGCAGCTTGCAATACAGTGCCTACGAGCAGTACTTC